This T cell receptor (beta chain) was sequenced during a study of cytomegalovirus exposure and HLA in healthy donors. In regard to this clone: Its antigen is not identified.

Findings of the study overall: Solely CMV serostatus was available to characterize immune exposure. High specificity and sensitivity for cytomegalovirus status were reported for the classifier. DRB1 showed the most TCR associations and HLA-C the fewest in a later analysis, as rates varied by HLA locus.

Nominally healthy donors were sampled, though unrecorded immune exposures were likely. It was with 60 Vbeta and 13 Jbeta primers that the PCR ran. This table comes from immunoSEQ multiplex PCR, and its TCRdb copy is limited to in-frame clones, with some not included. The sample has 100,000 or so clones; approximately 69% are singletons. Specimen: PBMCs. The sequence came from a man aged 25-45 years in good health and CMV-seronegative.

The CDR3 spells CAWSLQGSTYEQYF. The CDR3 DNA is TGTGCCTGGAGTCTACAGGGATCGACGTACGAGCAGTACTTC. This chain joins TRBV30 and TRBJ2-7; D might be TRBD1 (6 bases). This CDR3 has 14 amino acids. Deletions cut 2 bases from V and 4 bases from J, with 15 bases between. Germline CDR1 reads GTSNPN; CDR2 reads SVGIG (reference sequence).